This T cell receptor beta chain is drawn from a study of cytomegalovirus exposure and HLA in healthy donors. Across the whole study: Among the 398 genotyped donors, approximately 81% were placed in the Caucasian-associated ancestry cluster. General observations from the study: The later analysis indicated that the majority of CMV-associated TCR beta chains appeared HLA-restricted.

Germline-derived CDR1 and CDR2 are SEHNR and FQNEAQ (reference sequence). V lost 4 bases and J lost 4; bases outside the gene matches: 7. The CDR3 length is 14 residues. As concerns this clone: Antigen unknown.

PCR was performed using 60 Vbeta and 13 Jbeta primers. TCRdb's table, derived via immunoSEQ multiplex PCR, lists solely in-frame clones and lacks some. The repertoire holds approximately 200,000 clones, with almost 75% as singletons. The chain links TRBV7-9 to TRBJ2-7; 7 nucleotides match TRBD2. This clonotype originated in a woman aged 30 to 39 in good health and CMV-seropositive. The sequencing input was PBMCs. CDR3 residues: CASSSGTTQYEQYF. CDR3 sequence (DNA): TGTGCCAGCAGCTCCGGGACTACCCAGTACGAGCAGTACTTC.